The clone carrying this T cell receptor beta chain appeared a few times. This record comes from a study of tumor-infiltrating lymphocytes in primary liver carcinoma. The roughly 17-32 mg bulk tissue piece was not sorted before simultaneous RNA and DNA extraction. V lost 7 bases to trimming and J lost 4 bases; unmatched junction nucleotides: 8. CDR1 is GTSNPN, CDR2 SVGIG, per germline (reference sequence). CDR3 length equals 14 residues. TCR beta cDNA was reverse-transcribed from about 550 ng of total RNA. The reaction used a constant-region primer and ProtoScript II reverse transcriptase. A slightly modified ARM-PCR protocol with three nested multiplex PCR rounds produced these TCR beta libraries. Running 9 to 11 cycles apiece, the first two PCR rounds relied on TRBV1-TRBV30 forward primers together with a C-beta reverse primer. TCRdb used MiXCR to reprocess the multiplex PCR reads, holding one entry per CDR3 protein. In the table there are under 110,000 distinct CDR3 sequences, 65% to 75% of which are singletons.

Specimen: liver tumor tissue from sampling region 2. Subset denoted: tumor region T2, inferior pole. This rearrangement joins TRBV30 to TRBJ1-2; 11 nucleotides line up with TRBD1. The TCR originated in an older woman with primary liver carcinoma and hepatitis B virus infection. The DNA for the CDR3 is TGTGCCTATGAAGGACAGGGGGCGACCTATGGCTACACCTTC. Protein product: CAYEGQGATYGYTF.